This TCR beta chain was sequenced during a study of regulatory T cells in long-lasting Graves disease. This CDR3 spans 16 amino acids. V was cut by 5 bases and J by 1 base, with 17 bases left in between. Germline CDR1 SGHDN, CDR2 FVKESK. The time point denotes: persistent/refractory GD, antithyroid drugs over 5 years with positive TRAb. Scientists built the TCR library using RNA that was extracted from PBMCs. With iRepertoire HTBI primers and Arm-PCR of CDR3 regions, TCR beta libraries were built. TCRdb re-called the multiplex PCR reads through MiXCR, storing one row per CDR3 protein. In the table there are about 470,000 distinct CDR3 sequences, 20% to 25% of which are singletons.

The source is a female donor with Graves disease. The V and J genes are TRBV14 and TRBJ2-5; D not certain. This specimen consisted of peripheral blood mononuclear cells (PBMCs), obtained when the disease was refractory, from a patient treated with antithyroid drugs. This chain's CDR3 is CASSAQWGSSQETQYF. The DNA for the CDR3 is TGTGCCAGCAGCGCTCAGTGGGGAAGCTCCCAAGAGACCCAGTACTTC.